The next 27 T cell receptor beta chains were all read from a single sample in a study of T cells in tumors after PD-1 blockade. Only in-frame clones appear in the TCRdb table, and some are missing; sequencing was by immunoSEQ multiplex PCR. The data show 32,000 or so clones, around 80% seen once. The sequences come from PBMCs, collected before anti-PD-1 treatment. The receptors shown here come from a human donor with basal cell carcinoma.

CDR3 nucleotide sequence: TGTGCCAGTAGTAAGTATGTAGGCCAGTTTTACGAGCAGTACTTC. This gives the protein CASSKYVGQFYEQYF. J is TRBJ2-7 and V is TRBV19; D gene ambiguous. V lost 4 bases to trimming and J lost 4 bases, with 17 bases between them. CDR1 is LNHDA and CDR2 is SQIVND in the germline V gene (reference sequence). CDR3 size: 15 residues.

The chain is built from TRBV2 and TRBJ1-5, with D perhaps TRBD1 (6 bases). The V and J ends lost 4 bases and 5 bases respectively, with 9 bases between them. CDR1 and CDR2 from the germline V gene are SNHLY and FYNNEI. The CDR3 has 13 residues. The DNA for the CDR3 is TGTGCCAGCAGTGTTAGGGGGTATCAGCCCCAGCATTTT. It encodes CASSVRGYQPQHF.

The chain joins TRBV7-2 to TRBJ2-1; 8 bases map to TRBD1. The CDR3 runs to 16 residues. Per the germline V gene, CDR1 is SGHTA and CDR2 is FQGNSA. Trimming at V came to 5 bases and at J to 5 bases, leaving 11 bases not matched to a gene. CDR3 sequence (DNA): TGTGCCAGCAGCCCCCAGGGGGCCCCGTGGGACAATGAGCAGTTCTTC. Its translation: CASSPQGAPWDNEQFF.

This clone was seen just once. The CDR3: CASSLRYSEIEAFF. CDR3 DNA: TGTGCCAGCAGCTTAAGGTACAGTGAAATTGAAGCTTTCTTT. The V call is TRBV7-2, the J call TRBJ1-1; no definite D call. Trimming cost V 2 bases and J 7 bases, with 14 bases left between them. The CDR3 is 14 amino acids. Germline-derived CDR1 and CDR2 are SGHTA and FQGNSA.

The chain is built from TRBV3-1 (or the pseudogene TRBV3-2) and TRBJ1-2; TRBD1 is a possible D gene (5 bases). Germline-derived CDR1 and CDR2 are LGHDT and YNNKEL (reference sequence). This CDR3 is built from 13 residues. V gave up 4 bases and J gave up 4 bases, with 10 bases separating them. The CDR3 region is CASSLTDSYGYTF. The CDR3 DNA sequence: TGTGCCAGCAGCCTTACCGACAGCTATGGCTACACCTTC.

The chain combines TRBV6-6 with TRBJ1-4; D gene ambiguous. CDR1 is MNHNY, CDR2 SVGAGI, per germline (reference sequence). Trimming pared 4 bases from V and 0 bases from J, leaving 12 bases between. The CDR3 sequence is 16 residues long. The CDR3 nucleotides read TGTGCCAGCAGTTCGACCTCGGGGTCAACTAATGAAAAACTGTTTTTT. This codes for CASSSTSGSTNEKLFF.

V is TRBV6-1 and J is TRBJ1-2; D remains unclear. The V gene lost 0 bases and the J gene lost 8 bases, with 13 bases spanning the gap. This CDR3 has 14 amino acids. Germline V gene data show CDR1 as MNHNS and CDR2 as SASEGT. The CDR3 DNA is TGTGCCAGCAGTGAAGCGAAGCCATCGAGCGGCTACACCTTC. Encoded protein: CASSEAKPSSGYTF.

The chain employs TRBV30 and TRBJ2-1, with a weak D call TRBD2 (6 bases). The CDR3 extends over 15 amino acids. Germline V gene lookup returns CDR1 GTSNPN and CDR2 SVGIG (reference sequence). V lost 4 bases to trimming and J lost 3 bases, with 16 bases between them. CDR3 sequence (DNA): TGTGCCTGGACCCCCCGCGGGACTGACTACAATGAGCAGTTCTTC. Its translation: CAWTPRGTDYNEQFF.

The V and J genes are TRBV5-8 and TRBJ1-2; D uncertain. CDR1 and CDR2 (germline): SGHTS, YDEGEE. This CDR3 has 12 amino acids. The V end lost 6 bases, the J end lost 5 bases, and 11 bases lay between the germline ends. Here the CDR3 DNA reads TGTGCCAGCAATTTCCGAATTTATGGCTACACCTTC. Its translation is CASNFRIYGYTF.

The table lists this clone with a count of one. This rearrangement joins TRBV18 to TRBJ2-1, with TRBD2 matching over 14 bases. V shed 2 bases and J 7 bases; nucleotides not matched to a gene: 4. CDR1 is KGHSH, CDR2 LQKENI, per germline. The CDR3 is made up of 16 amino acids. In DNA form, the CDR3 reads TGTGCCAGCTCACCAGGACTAGCGGGAGGTGATAATGAGCAGTTCTTC. This gives the protein CASSPGLAGGDNEQFF. The variable domain in full, with the rest retrieved from reference TRBV18 and TRBJ2-1, is NAGVMQNPRHLVRRRGQEARLRCSPMKGHSHVYWYRQLPEEGLKFMVYLQKENIIDESGMPKERFSAEFPKEGPSILRIQQVVRGDSAAYFCASSPGLAGGDNEQFFGPGTRLTVL.

The CDR3 nucleotides are TGTGCCAGCAGCCCAGAGGGGGCCCAAGATACGCAGTATTTT. Amino acid sequence: CASSPEGAQDTQYF. The chain joins TRBV7-2 to TRBJ2-3, with 7 positions matching TRBD1. Germline V CDR1 and CDR2: SGHTA, FQGNSA. With 5 bases clipped from V and 5 bases from J, the junction kept 7 bases outside the gene matches. The CDR3 has 14 residues. The full variable domain, its missing parts supplied by reference TRBV7-2 and TRBJ2-3, is GAGVSQSPSNKVTEKGKDVELRCDPISGHTALYWYRQSLGQGLEFLIYFQGNSAPDKSGLPSDRFSAERTGGSVSTLTIQRTQQEDSAVYLCASSPEGAQDTQYFGPGTRLTVL.

V gene TRBV29-1 combines with J gene TRBJ2-3; D is uncertain. The CDR3 spans 15 residues. Trimming left V 8 bases short and J 0 bases short, with 18 bases between. The germline V gene encodes CDR1 SQVTM and CDR2 ANQGSEA. The CDR3 is CSSRSRKLSTDTQYF. CDR3 nucleotides: TGCAGCTCACGTAGTAGGAAACTTAGCACAGATACGCAGTATTTT.

This clone was seen only a few times. The V and J genes are TRBV5-1 and TRBJ1-4; D call uncertain. Between the trimmed V and J ends, which lost 3 bases and 8 bases, there was a span of 14 bases. In germline, CDR1 is SGHRS, CDR2 YFSETQ. This CDR3 is built from 14 residues. CDR3 bases: TGCGCCAGCAGCTCAACGACACTCCTGGAAAAACTGTTTTTT. Translated, it gives CASSSTTLLEKLFF.

By its share, this clone is large (0.1 to 1%). This sequence joins TRBV24-1 and TRBJ2-7; weak D call: TRBD1 (5 bases). Deletions cut 4 bases from V and 5 bases from J, with 14 bases between. The CDR3 runs 14 residues. From germline, CDR1 is KGHDR and CDR2 SFDVKD. For the CDR3, the DNA is TGTGCCACCAGTGACCCCAGGGTAGGGGACGAGCAGTACTTC. Protein: CATSDPRVGDEQYF.

This clone was detected a few times. The V and J genes are TRBV29-1 and TRBJ2-7; 9 nucleotides line up with TRBD1. The CDR3 spans 14 residues. The germline V gene has CDR1 SQVTM and CDR2 ANQGSEA. DNA of the CDR3: TGCAGGACTCCGGGACAGGGATTCCCTTACGAGCAGTACTTC. Amino acid sequence: CRTPGQGFPYEQYF.

The V call is TRBV4-2, the J call TRBJ2-5; D is ambiguous. The V end was cut by 3 bases, the J end by 6 bases, with 14 bases between. The CDR3 consists of 14 residues. The germline V gene encodes CDR1 LGHNA and CDR2 YNFKEQ. This CDR3 is CASSQADPSKTQYF. DNA for the CDR3: TGTGCCAGCAGCCAGGCGGATCCTAGTAAGACCCAGTACTTC.

As concerns this clone: This sample also contains other DNA sequences that code for the same CDR3. The genes are TRBV30 and TRBJ1-1; D is undetermined. Looked up from germline, CDR1 is GTSNPN and CDR2 is SVGIG (reference sequence). The CDR3 length is 13 residues. V gave up 0 bases and J gave up 1 base, with 6 bases separating them. CDR3 loop: CAWSVTANTEAFF. The CDR3 nucleotides are TGTGCCTGGAGTGTTACAGCGAACACTGAAGCTTTCTTT.

This chain connects TRBV27 to TRBJ2-7, with a tentative D call TRBD1 (6 bases). This CDR3 has 14 amino acids. V shed 5 bases and J shed 3 bases, with 14 bases lying between them. Germline-derived CDR1 and CDR2 are MNHEY and SMNVEV (reference sequence). This CDR3 is CASSIRDTYYEQYF. CDR3 DNA sequence: TGTGCCAGCAGTATCCGGGACACTTACTACGAGCAGTACTTC.

The chain links TRBV19 to TRBJ1-4, with a tentative D call TRBD1 (6 bases). In germline, CDR1 is LNHDA, CDR2 SQIVND (reference sequence). V dropped 3 bases and J dropped 6 bases, with 8 bases sitting between them. The CDR3 totals 13 residues. CDR3 DNA sequence: TGTGCCAGTAGTATGCAGGGGTATGAAAAACTGTTTTTT. Translating it yields CASSMQGYEKLFF.

V and J are TRBV18 and TRBJ1-1; D might be TRBD1 (6 bases). V lost 6 bases to trimming and J lost 3 bases, with 14 bases between them. Germline CDR1 is KGHSH and CDR2 is LQKENI. The CDR3 consists of 14 residues. In DNA, the CDR3 is TGTGCCAGCTCCCTACAGGGTGTGGACACTGAAGCTTTCTTT. Its protein is CASSLQGVDTEAFF.

The chain couples TRBV4-3 to TRBJ2-3, with 9 nucleotides matching TRBD1. This CDR3 has 14 amino acids. The junction had 0 bases not matched to a gene; V was cut back by 4 bases and J by 1 base. CDR1 LGHNA and CDR2 YSLEER come from the germline V gene. CDR3 region: CASSRDRGTDTQYF. The CDR3 coding sequence is TGCGCCAGCAGCCGGGACAGGGGCACAGATACGCAGTATTTT.

There are a few counts of this clone. The V and J genes are TRBV6-6 and TRBJ1-1, with TRBD1 identical over 9 bases. This CDR3 region has 14 residues. The trim removed 6 bases at V and 5 bases at J, leaving 7 bases unmatched. The V gene's germline CDR1 is MNHNY and CDR2 SVGAGI (reference sequence). CDR3 residues: CASRLQGAGTEAFF. The DNA of the CDR3 is TGTGCCAGCAGATTACAGGGGGCCGGGACTGAAGCTTTCTTT.

The V gene is TRBV9, the J gene TRBJ1-2; D is perhaps TRBD1 (5 bases). CDR3 size: 15 residues. The germline V and J ends were trimmed by 0 bases and 0 bases, with 9 bases remaining between them. CDR1 SGDLS and CDR2 YYNGEE come from the germline V gene. The chain's CDR3 is CASSVDGGANYGYTF. CDR3 DNA: TGTGCCAGCAGCGTAGATGGGGGAGCTAACTATGGCTACACCTTC.

The chain has TRBV24-1 and TRBJ1-1; no clear D. V was shortened by 7 bases and J by 5 bases, with 19 bases between the two germline ends. Germline V gene lookup returns CDR1 KGHDR and CDR2 SFDVKD. This CDR3 has 15 residues. CDR3 amino acids: CATSTGLGGYTEAFF. The CDR3 DNA sequence: TGTGCCACCAGCACGGGCCTGGGAGGATATACTGAAGCTTTCTTT.

The rearrangement uses TRBV7-2 and TRBJ1-6; D is uncertain. The CDR3 totals 17 residues. The germline V and J ends were trimmed by 4 bases and 5 bases, with 18 bases remaining between them. Germline assignment: CDR1 SGHTA and CDR2 FQGNSA. The CDR3 DNA is TGTGCCAGCAGCTCCTACGCAGGAAACCAGAATAATTCACCCCTCCACTTT. Protein sequence: CASSSYAGNQNNSPLHF.

The gene calls are TRBV10-3 and TRBJ1-2; TRBD1 matches at 7 bases. The CDR3 runs 12 residues. Losses at the gene ends were 8 bases for V and 14 bases for J; bases not matched to a gene: 14. In germline, CDR1 is ENHRY, CDR2 SYGVKD. Here the CDR3 DNA reads TGTGCCATCGGGACGGCGGACAGGTTCGGGACCTTC. It specifies CAIGTADRFGTF.

This clone was seen a single time. This sequence joins TRBV2 and TRBJ1-4, with D possibly TRBD1 on 6 matching bases. V lost 6 bases, J lost 5 bases, and 13 bases lay in between. Germline V gene sequence: CDR1 SNHLY, CDR2 FYNNEI. The CDR3 consists of 14 residues. CDR3 DNA: TGTGCCAGCAGAGTCAGGGGCGTGAATGAAAAACTGTTTTTT. Encoded protein: CASRVRGVNEKLFF.